This record concerns one T cell receptor beta chain sequence. The protocol was immunoSEQ multiplex PCR, while the TCRdb copy is restricted to in-frame clones and leaves out a portion. The table records about 310,000 clones, 70% to 90% of them present only once. V lost 4 bases, J lost 6 bases, and 8 bases stayed unmatched. CDR1 is SGDLS, CDR2 YYNGEE, per germline. There are 14 residues in the CDR3. The record originates from a study of blood T cell repertoires in COVID-19. For the study at large: Researchers got acute and convalescent COVID-19 samples from the United States, Italy and Spain.

The sequence derives from a middle-aged woman who had recovered from COVID-19. The specimen sequenced was PBMCs or T cells enriched from blood (not recorded which). This chain connects TRBV9 to TRBJ1-1; 8 bases agree with TRBD1. CDR3 region: CASSTQGVFAEAFF. In nucleotides, the CDR3 is TGTGCCAGCAGCACACAGGGGGTGTTCGCTGAAGCTTTCTTT.